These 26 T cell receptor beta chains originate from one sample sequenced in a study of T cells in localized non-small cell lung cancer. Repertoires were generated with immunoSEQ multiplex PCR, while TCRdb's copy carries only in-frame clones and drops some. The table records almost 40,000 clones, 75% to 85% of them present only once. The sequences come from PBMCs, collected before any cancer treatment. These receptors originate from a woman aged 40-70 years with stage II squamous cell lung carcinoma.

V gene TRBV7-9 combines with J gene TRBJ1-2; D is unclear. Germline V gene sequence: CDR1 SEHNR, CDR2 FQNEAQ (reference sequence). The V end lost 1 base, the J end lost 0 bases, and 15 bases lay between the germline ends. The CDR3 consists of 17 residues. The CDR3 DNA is TGTGCCAGCAGCTTAGTGGAGGGTTCGATAGCTAACTATGGCTACACCTTC. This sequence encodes CASSLVEGSIANYGYTF.

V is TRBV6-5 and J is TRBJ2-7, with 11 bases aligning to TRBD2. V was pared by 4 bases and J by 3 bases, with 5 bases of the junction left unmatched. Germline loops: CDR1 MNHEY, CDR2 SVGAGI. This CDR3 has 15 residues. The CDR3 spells CASSSPGTSGYEQYF. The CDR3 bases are TGTGCCAGCAGTTCCCCCGGGACTAGCGGCTACGAGCAGTACTTC.

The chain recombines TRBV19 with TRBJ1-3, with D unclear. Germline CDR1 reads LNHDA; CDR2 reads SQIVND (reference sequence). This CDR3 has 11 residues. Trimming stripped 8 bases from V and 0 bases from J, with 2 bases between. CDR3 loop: CASRSGNTIYF. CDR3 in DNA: TGTGCCAGTCGCTCTGGAAACACCATATATTTT.

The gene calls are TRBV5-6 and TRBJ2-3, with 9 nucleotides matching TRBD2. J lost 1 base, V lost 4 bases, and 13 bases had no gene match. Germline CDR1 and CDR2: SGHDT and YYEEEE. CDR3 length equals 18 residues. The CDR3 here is CASSAERGALLGTDTQYF. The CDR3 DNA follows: TGTGCCAGCAGCGCCGAGCGGGGGGCACTCTTGGGCACAGATACGCAGTATTTT.

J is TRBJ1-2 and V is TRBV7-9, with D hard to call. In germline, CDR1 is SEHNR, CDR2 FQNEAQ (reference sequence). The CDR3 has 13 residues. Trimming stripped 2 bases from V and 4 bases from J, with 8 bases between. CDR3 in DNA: TGTGCCAGCAGCTTAAACGCCTTCTATGGCTACACCTTC. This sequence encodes CASSLNAFYGYTF.

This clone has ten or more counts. The CDR3 region has the DNA TGCGCCAGCAGCTTGTTTGACTGGGCGTCCGGGGCGGTTACGCAGTATTTT. Its protein product is CASSLFDWASGAVTQYF. The rearrangement joins TRBV5-1 to TRBJ2-3; tentatively, D is TRBD1 or TRBD2 (5 bases each). The CDR3 runs to 17 residues. V was trimmed by 1 base and J by 8 bases, leaving 23 bases between them. The germline V gene has CDR1 SGHRS and CDR2 YFSETQ.

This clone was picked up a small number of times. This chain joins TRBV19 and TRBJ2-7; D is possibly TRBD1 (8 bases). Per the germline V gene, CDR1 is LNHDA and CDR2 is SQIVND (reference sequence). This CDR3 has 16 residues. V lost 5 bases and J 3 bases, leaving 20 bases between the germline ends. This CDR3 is CASSFNRGGTIYEQYV. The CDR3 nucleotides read TGTGCCAGTAGTTTCAACAGGGGGGGGACTATCTACGAGCAGTACGTC.

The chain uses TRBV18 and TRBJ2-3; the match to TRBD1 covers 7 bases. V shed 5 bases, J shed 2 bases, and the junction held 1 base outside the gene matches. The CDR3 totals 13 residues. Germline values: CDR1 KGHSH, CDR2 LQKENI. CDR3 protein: CASSEGATDTQYF. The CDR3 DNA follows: TGTGCCAGCTCAGAGGGGGCCACAGATACGCAGTATTTT.

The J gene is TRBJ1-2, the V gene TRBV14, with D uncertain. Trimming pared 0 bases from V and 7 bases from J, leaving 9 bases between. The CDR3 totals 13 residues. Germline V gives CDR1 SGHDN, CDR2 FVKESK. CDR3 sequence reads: CASSQDMSTGYTF. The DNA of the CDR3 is TGTGCCAGCAGCCAAGACATGAGCACTGGCTACACCTTC.

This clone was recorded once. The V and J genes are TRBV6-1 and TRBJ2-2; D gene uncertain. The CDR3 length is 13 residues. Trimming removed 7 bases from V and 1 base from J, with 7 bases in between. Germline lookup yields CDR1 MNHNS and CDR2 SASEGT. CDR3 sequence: CASTDVNTGELFF. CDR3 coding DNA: TGTGCCAGCACGGATGTGAACACCGGGGAGCTGTTTTTT.

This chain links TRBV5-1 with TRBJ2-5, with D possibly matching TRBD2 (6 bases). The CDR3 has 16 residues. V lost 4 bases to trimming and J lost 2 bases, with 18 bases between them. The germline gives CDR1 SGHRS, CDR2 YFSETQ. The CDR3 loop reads CASSKWAGSAQETQYF. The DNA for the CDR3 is TGCGCCAGCAGCAAATGGGCGGGATCTGCACAAGAGACCCAGTACTTC.

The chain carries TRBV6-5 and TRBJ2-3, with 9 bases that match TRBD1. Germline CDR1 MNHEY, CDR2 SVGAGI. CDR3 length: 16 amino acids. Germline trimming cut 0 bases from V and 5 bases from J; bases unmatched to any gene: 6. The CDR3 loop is CASSYSGTGRGDTQYF. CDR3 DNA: TGTGCCAGCAGTTACTCCGGGACAGGGCGAGGAGATACGCAGTATTTT.

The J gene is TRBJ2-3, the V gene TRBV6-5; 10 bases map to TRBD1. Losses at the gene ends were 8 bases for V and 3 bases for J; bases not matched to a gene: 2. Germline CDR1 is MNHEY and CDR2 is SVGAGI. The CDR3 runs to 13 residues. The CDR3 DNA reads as TGTGCCAGCCGACAGGGGGCTACAGATACGCAGTATTTT. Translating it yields CASRQGATDTQYF.

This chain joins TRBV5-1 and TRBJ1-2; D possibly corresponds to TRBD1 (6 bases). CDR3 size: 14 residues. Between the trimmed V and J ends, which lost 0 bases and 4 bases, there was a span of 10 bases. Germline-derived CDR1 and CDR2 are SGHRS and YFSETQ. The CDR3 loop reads CASSLARTVYGYTF. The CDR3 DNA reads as TGCGCCAGCAGCTTGGCCAGGACAGTCTATGGCTACACCTTC. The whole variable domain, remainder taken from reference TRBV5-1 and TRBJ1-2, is KAGVTQTPRYLIKTRGQQVTLSCSPISGHRSVSWYQQTPGQGLQFLFEYFSETQRNKGNFPGRFSGRQFSNSRSEMNVSTLELGDSALYLCASSLARTVYGYTFGSGTRLTVV.

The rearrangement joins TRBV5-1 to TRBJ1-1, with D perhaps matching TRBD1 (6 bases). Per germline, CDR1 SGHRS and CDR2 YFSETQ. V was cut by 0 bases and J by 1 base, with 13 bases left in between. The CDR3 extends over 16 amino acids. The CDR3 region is CASSLEGDLSNTEAFF. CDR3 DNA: TGCGCCAGCAGCTTGGAGGGGGACCTCTCGAACACTGAAGCTTTCTTT. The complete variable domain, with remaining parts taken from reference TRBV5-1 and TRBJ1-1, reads KAGVTQTPRYLIKTRGQQVTLSCSPISGHRSVSWYQQTPGQGLQFLFEYFSETQRNKGNFPGRFSGRQFSNSRSEMNVSTLELGDSALYLCASSLEGDLSNTEAFFGQGTRLTVV.

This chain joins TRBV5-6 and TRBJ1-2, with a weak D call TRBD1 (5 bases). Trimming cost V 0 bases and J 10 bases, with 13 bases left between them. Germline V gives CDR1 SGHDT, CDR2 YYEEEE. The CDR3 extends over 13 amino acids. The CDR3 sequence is CASSLASGMDYTF. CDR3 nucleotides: TGTGCCAGCAGCTTGGCCTCAGGGATGGACTACACCTTC.

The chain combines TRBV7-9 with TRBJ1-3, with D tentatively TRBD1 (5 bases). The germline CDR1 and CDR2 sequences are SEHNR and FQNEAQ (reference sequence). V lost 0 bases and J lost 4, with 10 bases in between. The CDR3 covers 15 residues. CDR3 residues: CASSLARDVGNTIYF. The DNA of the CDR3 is TGTGCCAGCAGCTTAGCAAGGGACGTGGGAAACACCATATATTTT.

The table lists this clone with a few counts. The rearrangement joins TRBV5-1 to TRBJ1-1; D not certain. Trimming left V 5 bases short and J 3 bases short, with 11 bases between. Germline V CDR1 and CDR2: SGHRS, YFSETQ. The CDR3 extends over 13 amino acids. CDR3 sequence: CASRDDTYTEAFF. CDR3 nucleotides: TGCGCCAGCAGGGATGACACTTACACTGAAGCTTTCTTT.

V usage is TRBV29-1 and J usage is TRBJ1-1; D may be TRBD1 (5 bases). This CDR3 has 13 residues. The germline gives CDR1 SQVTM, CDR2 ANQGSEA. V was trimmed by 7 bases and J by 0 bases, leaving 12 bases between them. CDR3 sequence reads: CSGGAVMNTEAFF. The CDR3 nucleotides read TGCAGCGGGGGCGCGGTCATGAACACTGAAGCTTTCTTT.

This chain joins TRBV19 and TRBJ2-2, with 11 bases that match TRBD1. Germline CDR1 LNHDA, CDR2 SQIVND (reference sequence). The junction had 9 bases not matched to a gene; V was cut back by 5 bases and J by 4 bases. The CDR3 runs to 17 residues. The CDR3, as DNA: TGTGCCAGTAGTCCGAGGACAGGGGGCACGAGCACCGGGGAGCTGTTTTTT. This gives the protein CASSPRTGGTSTGELFF.

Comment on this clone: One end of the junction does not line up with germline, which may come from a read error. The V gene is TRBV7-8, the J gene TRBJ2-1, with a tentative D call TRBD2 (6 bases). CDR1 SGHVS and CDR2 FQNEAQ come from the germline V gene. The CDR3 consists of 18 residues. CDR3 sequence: CASSLAAGAGGTYNEQFF. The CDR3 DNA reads TGTGCCAGTAGCTTAGCGGCCGGGGCCGGGGGTACCTACAATGAGCAGTTCTTC.

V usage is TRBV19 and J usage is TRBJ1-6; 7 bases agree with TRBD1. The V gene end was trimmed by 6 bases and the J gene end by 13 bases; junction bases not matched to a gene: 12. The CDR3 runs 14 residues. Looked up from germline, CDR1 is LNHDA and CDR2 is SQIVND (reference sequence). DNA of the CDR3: TGTGCCAGTAGCCGGGGAGGGGGCGGCCGGCCCCTCCACTTT. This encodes CASSRGGGGRPLHF.

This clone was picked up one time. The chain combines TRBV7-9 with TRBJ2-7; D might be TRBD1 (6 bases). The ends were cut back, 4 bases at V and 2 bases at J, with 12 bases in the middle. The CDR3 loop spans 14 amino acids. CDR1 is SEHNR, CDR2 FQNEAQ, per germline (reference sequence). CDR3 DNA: TGTGCCAGCAGCTACCGGGACACACCCTACGAGCAGTACTTC. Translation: CASSYRDTPYEQYF.

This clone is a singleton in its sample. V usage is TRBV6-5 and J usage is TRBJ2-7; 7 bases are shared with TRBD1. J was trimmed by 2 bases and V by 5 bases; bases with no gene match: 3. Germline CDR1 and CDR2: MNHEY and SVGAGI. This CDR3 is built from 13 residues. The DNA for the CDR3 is TGTGCCAGCAGTCGAGACAGGGCCTACGAGCAGTACGTC. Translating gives CASSRDRAYEQYV.

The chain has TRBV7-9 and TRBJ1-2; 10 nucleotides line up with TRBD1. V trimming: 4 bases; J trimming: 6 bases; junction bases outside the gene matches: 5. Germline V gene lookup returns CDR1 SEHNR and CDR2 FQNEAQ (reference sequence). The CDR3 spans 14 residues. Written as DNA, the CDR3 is TGTGCCAGCAGCTCCCGGACAGGGGGTGATGGCTACACCTTC. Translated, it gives CASSSRTGGDGYTF.

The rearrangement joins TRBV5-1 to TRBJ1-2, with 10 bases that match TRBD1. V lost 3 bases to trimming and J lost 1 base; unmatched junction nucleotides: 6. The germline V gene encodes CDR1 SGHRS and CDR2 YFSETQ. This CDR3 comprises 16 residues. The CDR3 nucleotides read TGCGCCAGCAGCTCGGGACAGGGGAGCTTTAACTATGGCTACACCTTC. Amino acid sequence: CASSSGQGSFNYGYTF.